The present T cell receptor beta chain was sequenced within a study of shared clonotypes between healthy human individuals. With respect to this clone: Its specificity is unknown. Other DNA sequences within the sample encode an identical CDR3.

The study ran the assay at deep level. Measured with immunoSEQ multiplex PCR; TCRdb has only the in-frame clones, and not every one. Of around 700,000 clones listed, about 90% were seen once; the top ten hold 24%. CDR1 SGDLS and CDR2 YYNGEE come from the germline V gene. This CDR3 is 12 amino acids long. V lost 3 bases, J lost 2 bases, and 5 bases lay in between. Naive CD8 cells lacked CD45RO and underwent positive selection for CCR7, leaving out terminally differentiated effector memory CD45RA+ cells. Study-wide results and limits: Clonotypes shared by all four sorted-subset donors had higher generation probabilities than non-shared clonotypes.

This clonotype originated in a man under 40 in good health. The chain links TRBV9 to TRBJ1-2; no definite D call. Sample: naive CD8+ T cells sorted from blood. The CDR3 DNA sequence: TGTGCCAGCAGCGGGTTGAACTATGGCTACACCTTC. It codes for CASSGLNYGYTF.